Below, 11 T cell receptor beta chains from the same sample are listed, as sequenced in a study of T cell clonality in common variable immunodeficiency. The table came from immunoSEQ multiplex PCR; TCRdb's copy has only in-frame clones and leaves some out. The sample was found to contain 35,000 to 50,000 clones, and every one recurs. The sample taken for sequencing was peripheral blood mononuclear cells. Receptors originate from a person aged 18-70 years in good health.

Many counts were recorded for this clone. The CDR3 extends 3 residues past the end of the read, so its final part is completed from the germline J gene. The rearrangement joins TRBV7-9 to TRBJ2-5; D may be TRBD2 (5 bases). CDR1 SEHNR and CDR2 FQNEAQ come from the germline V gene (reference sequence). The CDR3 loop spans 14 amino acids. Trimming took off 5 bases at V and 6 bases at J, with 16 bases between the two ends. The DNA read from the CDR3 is TGTGCCAGCAGCGCTCTTAGCGAGTTAAAGACC. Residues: CASSALSELKT. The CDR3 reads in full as CASSALSELKTQYF.

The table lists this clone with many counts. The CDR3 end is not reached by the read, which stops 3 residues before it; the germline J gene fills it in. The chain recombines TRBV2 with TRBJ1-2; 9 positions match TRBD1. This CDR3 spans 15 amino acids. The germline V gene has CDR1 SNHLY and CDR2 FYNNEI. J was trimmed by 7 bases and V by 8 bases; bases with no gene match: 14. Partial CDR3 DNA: TGTGCCAGCTGGGACAGGGTCCCAAATGGGCTTGGC. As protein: CASWDRVPNGLG. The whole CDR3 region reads CASWDRVPNGLGYTF.

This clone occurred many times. CDR3 bases read: TGTGCCAGCAGTGACTTCCAAGCGGGGCAATCCTACGAG. Translated, it gives CASSDFQAGQSYE. The whole CDR3 sequence reads CASSDFQAGQSYEQYF. This sequence joins TRBV2 and TRBJ2-7, with 7 bases aligning to TRBD2. Read data end 3 residues before the CDR3 end; the end is taken from the germline J gene. V lost 3 bases and J lost 1; bases outside the gene matches: 9. The CDR3 length is 16 residues. CDR1 and CDR2 (germline): SNHLY, FYNNEI.

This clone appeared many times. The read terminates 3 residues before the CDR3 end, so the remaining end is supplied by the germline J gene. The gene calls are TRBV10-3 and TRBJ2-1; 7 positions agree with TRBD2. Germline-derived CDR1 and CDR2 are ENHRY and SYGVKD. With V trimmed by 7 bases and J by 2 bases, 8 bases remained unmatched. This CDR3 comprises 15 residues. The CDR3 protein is CAIKFSGETYNEQFF. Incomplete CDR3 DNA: TGTGCCATCAAATTCAGCGGGGAGACCTACAATGAG.

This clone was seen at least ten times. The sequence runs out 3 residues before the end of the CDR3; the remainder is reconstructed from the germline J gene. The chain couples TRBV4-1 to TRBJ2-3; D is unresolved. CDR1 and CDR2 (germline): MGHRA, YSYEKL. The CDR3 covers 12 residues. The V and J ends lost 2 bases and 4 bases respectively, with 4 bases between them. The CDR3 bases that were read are TGCGCCAGCAGCCAATCAGCAGATACG. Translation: CASSQSADT. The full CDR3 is CASSQSADTQYF.

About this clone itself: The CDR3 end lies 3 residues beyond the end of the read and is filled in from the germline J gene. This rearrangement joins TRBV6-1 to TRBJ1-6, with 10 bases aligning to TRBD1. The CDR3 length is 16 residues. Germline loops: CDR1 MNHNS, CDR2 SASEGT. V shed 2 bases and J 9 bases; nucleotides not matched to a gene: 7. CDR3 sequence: CASSERWTGGTSPLHF. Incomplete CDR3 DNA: TGTGCCAGCAGTGAACGGTGGACAGGGGGTACTTCACCC.

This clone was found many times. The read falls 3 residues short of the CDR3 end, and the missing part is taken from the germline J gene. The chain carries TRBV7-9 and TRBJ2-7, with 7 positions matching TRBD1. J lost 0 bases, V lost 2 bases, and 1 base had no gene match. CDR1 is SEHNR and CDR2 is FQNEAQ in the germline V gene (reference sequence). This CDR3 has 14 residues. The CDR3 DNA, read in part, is TGTGCCAGCAGCTTAAGGGACAGCTCCTACGAG. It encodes CASSLRDSSYE. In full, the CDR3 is CASSLRDSSYEQYF.

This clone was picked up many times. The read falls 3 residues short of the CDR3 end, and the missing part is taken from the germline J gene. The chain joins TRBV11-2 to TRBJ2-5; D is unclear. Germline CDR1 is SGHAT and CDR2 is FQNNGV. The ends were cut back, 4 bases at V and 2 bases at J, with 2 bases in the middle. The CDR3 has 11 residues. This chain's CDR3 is CASSSQETQYF. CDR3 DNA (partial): TGTGCCAGCAGCTCTCAAGAGACC.

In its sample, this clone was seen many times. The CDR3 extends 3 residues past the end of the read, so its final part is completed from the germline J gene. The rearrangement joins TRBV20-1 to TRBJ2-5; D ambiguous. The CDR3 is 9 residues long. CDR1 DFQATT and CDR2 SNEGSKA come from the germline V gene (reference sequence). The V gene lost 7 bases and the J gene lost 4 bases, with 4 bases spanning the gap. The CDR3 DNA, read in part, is TGCAGTGTGCGAGAGACC. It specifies CSVRET. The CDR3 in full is CSVRETQYF.

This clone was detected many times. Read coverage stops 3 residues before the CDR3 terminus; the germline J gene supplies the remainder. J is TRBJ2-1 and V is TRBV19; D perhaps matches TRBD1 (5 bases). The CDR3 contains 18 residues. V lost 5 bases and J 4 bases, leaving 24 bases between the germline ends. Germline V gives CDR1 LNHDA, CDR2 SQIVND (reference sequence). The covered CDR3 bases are TGTGCCAGTAGTCCACGGCCAGGGTACCCCTCCCCTTACAATGAG. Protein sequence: CASSPRPGYPSPYNE. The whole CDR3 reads CASSPRPGYPSPYNEQFF.

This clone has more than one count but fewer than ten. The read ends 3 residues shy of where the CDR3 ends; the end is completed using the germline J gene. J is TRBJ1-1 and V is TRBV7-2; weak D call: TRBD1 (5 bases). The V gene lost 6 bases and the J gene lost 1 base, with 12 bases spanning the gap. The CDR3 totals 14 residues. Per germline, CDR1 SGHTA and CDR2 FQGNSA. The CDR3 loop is CASSYRGGNTEAFF. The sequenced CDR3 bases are TGTGCCAGCAGTTACCGGGGGGGGAACACTGAA.